This TCR beta chain was sequenced during a study of cytomegalovirus exposure and HLA in healthy donors. Germline V CDR1 and CDR2: MGHRA, YSYEKL. CDR3 size: 16 residues. After removal of 1 base from V and 4 bases from J, the junction contained 7 bases not matched to a gene. The PCR employed 60 Vbeta primers together with 13 Jbeta primers. The repertoire was sequenced with immunoSEQ multiplex PCR; TCRdb's copy has only in-frame clones and lacks some. The sample lists more than 85,000 clones; roughly 15% were seen once. Only a few counts were recorded for this clone. Sequenced material: PBMCs. This clonotype was sampled from a female donor in good health and CMV-seronegative. This chain joins TRBV4-1 and TRBJ2-3; TRBD1 aligns across 8 bases. CDR3: CASSQVAPGGADTQYF. Here the CDR3 DNA reads TGCGCCAGCAGCCAAGTCGCTCCAGGGGGCGCAGATACGCAGTATTTT.